A single sample is the source of the 5 T cell receptor beta chains below, sequenced in a study of T-cell reconstitution after alpha-beta-depleted transplantation in children. Preparing the TCRbeta library involved the use of unique molecular identifiers. MiXCR, run by TCRdb on the PCR reads, gives a single entry per CDR3 protein. The sample includes about 580,000 distinct CDR3 sequences, 23% of them seen just once. The sample was PBMCs, mostly from graft donor cells, taken 360 days after TCRalphabeta/CD19-depleted stem cell transplant. The origin of the receptors is a boy under two years old who had a stem cell transplant for acute myeloid leukemia, so the T cells may come from the graft donor.

This clonotype was detected a few times. This chain connects TRBV5-1 to TRBJ1-4, with D uncertain. Germline assignment: CDR1 SGHRS and CDR2 YFSETQ. The CDR3 has 13 amino acids. Trimming pared 4 bases from V and 10 bases from J, leaving 14 bases between. The CDR3 sequence: CASSLDDIGKLFF. In DNA, the CDR3 is TGCGCCAGCAGCCTGGACGACATCGGAAAACTGTTTTTT. Full variable domain (rest looked up from reference TRBV5-1 and TRBJ1-4): KAGVTQTPRYLIKTRGQQVTLSCSPISGHRSVSWYQQTPGQGLQFLFEYFSETQRNKGNFPGRFSGRQFSNSRSEMNVSTLELGDSALYLCASSLDDIGKLFFGSGTQLSVL.

The chain links TRBV12-3 or TRBV12-4 to TRBJ2-7; D is possibly TRBD2 (7 bases). V dropped 3 bases and J dropped 2 bases, with 14 bases sitting between them. The CDR3 contains 15 residues. This CDR3 reads CASSFGAGAPYEQYF. CDR3 DNA: TGTGCCAGCAGTTTTGGTGCGGGGGCTCCCTACGAGCAGTACTTC.

This chain joins TRBV28 and TRBJ2-2, with 7 bases that match TRBD2. This CDR3 has 16 amino acids. Germline V gene sequence: CDR1 MDHEN, CDR2 SYDVKM. Germline trimming cut 7 bases from V and 7 bases from J; bases unmatched to any gene: 15. The CDR3 region has the DNA TGTGCCAGCACGCCCCCCGGGCCTAGCGGAAGCGGGGAGCTGTTTTTT. Amino acid sequence: CASTPPGPSGSGELFF.

The rearrangement uses TRBV20-1 and TRBJ2-7; D assignment may be TRBD1 or TRBD2 (5 bases each). The germline gives CDR1 DFQATT, CDR2 SNEGSKA (reference sequence). V shed 2 bases and J shed 0 bases, with 14 bases lying between them. This CDR3 contains 15 residues. The CDR3 DNA is TGCAGTGCTAGACCCGGGACGGTCAGCTCCTACGAGCAGTACGTC. This encodes CSARPGTVSSYEQYV.

This clonotype was observed a few times. V usage is TRBV6-1 and J usage is TRBJ2-2; D possibly corresponds to TRBD2 (5 bases). Germline lookup yields CDR1 MNHNS and CDR2 SASEGT. V lost 7 bases, J lost 6 bases, and 15 bases lay in between. The CDR3 spans 14 residues. The CDR3 DNA is TGTGCCAGCACCCCAAACGGGGAGCCCGGGGAGCTGTTTTTT. Its protein is CASTPNGEPGELFF.